Below are 18 T cell receptor beta chains sequenced from a single sample in a study of cytomegalovirus exposure and HLA in healthy donors. A multiplex PCR was run with 60 Vbeta primers and 13 Jbeta primers. Profiling relied on immunoSEQ multiplex PCR, and the TCRdb table lists in-frame clones only, not all of them. The sample consists of about 110,000 clones, roughly two thirds of them appearing once. The sequenced sample consisted of PBMCs. The source of these receptors is a man aged 35-49 years in good health and CMV-seronegative.

V and J are TRBV7-8 and TRBJ2-7; possible D gene TRBD2, 7 bases. CDR1 and CDR2 (germline): SGHVS, FQNEAQ. The CDR3 extends over 16 amino acids. With 5 bases removed from V and 2 bases from J, the gap between germline ends came to 19 bases. The CDR3 DNA reads as TGTGCCAGCAGCCTAGAAGGGGGGGCAACCCCCTACGAGCAGTACTTC. Its translation is CASSLEGGATPYEQYF.

Details on this clone: The junction departs from germline at one end; a sequencing error may be responsible. J is TRBJ1-2 and V is TRBV2; TRBD1 agrees at 8 bases. This CDR3 has 14 residues. Per the germline V gene, CDR1 is SNHLY and CDR2 is FYNNEI. This CDR3 is CASSPGTGSYGYPF. As DNA, the CDR3 is TGTGCCAGCAGTCCCGGGACAGGATCCTATGGCTACCCCTTC.

The chain couples TRBV11-2 to TRBJ2-5; 12 positions agree with TRBD2. This CDR3 contains 17 residues. The germline CDR1 and CDR2 sequences are SGHAT and FQNNGV. The V gene end was trimmed by 7 bases and the J gene end by 0 bases; junction bases not matched to a gene: 9. This chain's CDR3 is CASTPGLAGPYQETQYF. In nucleotides, the CDR3 is TGTGCCAGCACCCCCGGACTAGCGGGGCCGTACCAAGAGACCCAGTACTTC.

The table lists this clone with a count of one. It is unclear where the CDR3 begins or ends on the DNA, so no DNA is shown, and the CDR3 is as TCRdb lists it. The gene calls are TRBV7-6 and TRBJ2-7; TRBD2 is taken as the D call from the table, unchecked against the DNA. From its first to its last residue, the CDR3 has 21 amino acids. Germline V gene data show CDR1 as SGHVS and CDR2 as FNYEAQ. The CDR3 protein is CASSFRTSGGSRAVLLGRRNF.

The CDR3: CASRRGTGVDGTQYF. CDR3 bases: TGTGCCAGCAGGAGAGGGACAGGGGTCGATGGGACCCAGTACTTC. V is TRBV9 and J is TRBJ2-5; 10 bases are a match to TRBD1. Unmatched junction bases numbered 11, after V lost 5 bases and J lost 7 bases. This CDR3 has 15 residues. Germline V CDR1 and CDR2: SGDLS, YYNGEE.

There are a few counts of this clone. The CDR3 loop reads CATGRDETDTQYF. CDR3 DNA sequence: TGTGCCACCGGCAGGGATGAGACAGATACGCAGTATTTT. The gene calls are TRBV10-3 and TRBJ2-3; D is perhaps TRBD1 (5 bases). Germline V gene lookup returns CDR1 ENHRY and CDR2 SYGVKD. Trimming stripped 10 bases from V and 3 bases from J, with 14 bases between. The CDR3 extends over 13 amino acids.

This chain joins TRBV5-1 and TRBJ1-1, with a tentative D call TRBD1 (6 bases). Trimming shortened V by 3 bases and J by 3 bases, and 12 bases separated the two germline ends. Germline values: CDR1 SGHRS, CDR2 YFSETQ. The length of the CDR3 is 14 residues. The CDR3, as DNA: TGCGCCAGCAGCTCTACAGGGTTGGACACTGAAGCTTTCTTT. It encodes CASSSTGLDTEAFF.

The chain couples TRBV15 to TRBJ2-7, with D perhaps TRBD1 (5 bases). With 2 bases removed from V and 2 bases from J, the gap between germline ends came to 10 bases. Germline assignment: CDR1 LNHNV and CDR2 YYDKDF (reference sequence). CDR3 length: 14 residues. The CDR3 reads CATSRRQGPYEQYF. CDR3 DNA sequence: TGTGCCACCAGCAGACGTCAGGGTCCCTACGAGCAGTACTTC.

The chain joins TRBV6-5 to TRBJ1-1; D is possibly TRBD1 (6 bases). Trimming removed 3 bases from V and 0 bases from J, with 8 bases in between. This CDR3 comprises 14 residues. The germline V gene encodes CDR1 MNHEY and CDR2 SVGAGI. CDR3 bases: TGTGCCAGCAGTTATAACAGGGTGAACACTGAAGCTTTCTTT. Amino acid sequence: CASSYNRVNTEAFF.

The chain recombines TRBV19 with TRBJ1-1; D remains unclear. CDR1 and CDR2 from the germline V gene are LNHDA and SQIVND (reference sequence). V lost 5 bases to trimming and J lost 1 base, with 14 bases between them. The CDR3 spans 15 residues. The CDR3 here is CASSPRGRGNTEAFF. The CDR3, as DNA: TGTGCCAGTAGTCCACGGGGTCGGGGGAACACTGAAGCTTTCTTT.

This clone appeared a single time. The rearrangement uses TRBV7-8 and TRBJ1-1; 7 bases fit TRBD1. Germline values: CDR1 SGHVS, CDR2 FQNEAQ. J was trimmed by 8 bases and V by 5 bases; bases with no gene match: 11. The CDR3 covers 14 residues. DNA for the CDR3: TGTGCCAGCAGCCCGTTAAGGAGGGGGCCGGAAGCTTTCTTT. Amino acids: CASSPLRRGPEAFF.

Regarding this clone: The junction departs from germline at one end; a sequencing error may be responsible. V is TRBV7-6 and J is TRBJ2-7; TRBD1 aligns across 10 bases. Germline V CDR1 and CDR2: SGHVS, FNYEAQ. The CDR3 is 13 residues long. Here the CDR3 reads CVSSHGQGGEQYF. DNA for the CDR3: TGTGTCAGCAGCCACGGACAGGGGGGCGAGCAGTACTTC. Supplemented by reference TRBV7-6 and TRBJ2-7, the full variable domain reads GAGVSQSPRYKVTKRGQDVALRCDPISGHVSLYWYRQALGQGPEFLTYFNYEAQQDKSGLPNDRFSAERPEGSISTLTIQRTEQRDSAMYRCVSSHGQGGEQYFGPGTRLTVT.

The rearrangement links TRBV14 to TRBJ2-7, with 10 bases aligning to TRBD1. The CDR3 spans 15 residues. The germline gives CDR1 SGHDN, CDR2 FVKESK. With V trimmed by 4 bases and J by 6 bases, 9 bases remained unmatched. CDR3 loop: CASSLITGTGVEQYF. DNA for the CDR3: TGTGCCAGCAGCCTAATCACCGGGACAGGGGTCGAGCAGTACTTC.

About this clone: In this CDR3 the conserved last residue, phenylalanine or tryptophan, is missing, so a read error is likely. The rearrangement joins TRBV5-8 to TRBJ2-2, with D hard to call. Germline CDR1 reads SGHTS; CDR2 reads YDEGEE. The length of the CDR3 is 13 residues. The V end lost 4 bases, the J end lost 7 bases, and 11 bases lay between the germline ends. This CDR3 is CASSGRAIGELFL. CDR3 nucleotides: TGTGCCAGCAGCGGTCGAGCCATCGGGGAGCTGTTTTTG.

The rearrangement joins TRBV4-1 to TRBJ2-3; TRBD2 is a possible D gene (6 bases). CDR3 length: 16 amino acids. Trimming removed 1 base from V and 5 bases from J, with 16 bases in between. Germline CDR1 and CDR2: MGHRA and YSYEKL. CDR3 sequence reads: CASSQGWGVGGDTQYF. The CDR3, as DNA: TGCGCCAGCAGCCAAGGGTGGGGGGTTGGGGGAGATACGCAGTATTTT.

The J gene is TRBJ1-3, the V gene TRBV18; 9 bases match TRBD1. The length of the CDR3 is 16 residues. With V trimmed by 8 bases and J by 4 bases, 12 bases remained unmatched. Germline-derived CDR1 and CDR2 are KGHSH and LQKENI. DNA for the CDR3: TGTGCCAGCCTCCCGACAGGGGGATTCTCCGGAAACACCATATATTTT. Amino acids: CASLPTGGFSGNTIYF.

The genes are TRBV29-1 and TRBJ2-3; 13 nucleotides match TRBD2. Germline-derived CDR1 and CDR2 are SQVTM and ANQGSEA. This CDR3 comprises 12 residues. Trimming removed 6 bases from V and 6 bases from J; junction bases left unmatched: 0. This chain's CDR3 is CSVTSGGDTQYF. CDR3 nucleotides: TGCAGCGTGACTAGCGGGGGGGATACGCAGTATTTT.

This clone is a singleton in its sample. The chain uses TRBV6-5 and TRBJ2-3; 8 bases map to TRBD1. CDR1 and CDR2 from the germline V gene are MNHEY and SVGAGI. J gave up 2 bases and V 4 bases, and 5 bases lay outside the gene matches. This CDR3 comprises 15 residues. The CDR3 DNA follows: TGTGCCAGCAGTTCGAGACAGGGGCCCACAGATACGCAGTATTTT. This gives the protein CASSSRQGPTDTQYF.